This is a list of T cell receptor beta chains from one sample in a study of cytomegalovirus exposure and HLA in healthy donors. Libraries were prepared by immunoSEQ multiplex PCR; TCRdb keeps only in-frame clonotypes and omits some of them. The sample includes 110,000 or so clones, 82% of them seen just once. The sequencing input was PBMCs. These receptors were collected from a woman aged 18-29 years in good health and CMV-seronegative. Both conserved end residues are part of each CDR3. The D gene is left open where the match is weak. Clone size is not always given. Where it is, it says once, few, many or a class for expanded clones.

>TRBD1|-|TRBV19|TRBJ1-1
CASSSSRTGPNTEAFF
TGTGCCAGTAGTTCCTCCCGGACAGGACCGAACACTGAAGCTTTCTTT
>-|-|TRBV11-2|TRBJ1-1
CASSPFVGLEAFF
TGTGCCAGCAGCCCATTCGTGGGCCTAGAAGCTTTCTTT
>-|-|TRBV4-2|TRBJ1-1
CASSQDAVAVEAFF
TGTGCCAGCAGCCAAGATGCGGTGGCCGTTGAAGCTTTCTTT
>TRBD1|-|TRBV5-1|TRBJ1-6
CASSVGTDNSPLHF
TGCGCCAGCAGCGTCGGGACAGATAATTCACCCCTCCACTTT
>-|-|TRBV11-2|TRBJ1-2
CASSLVAGGYTF
TGTGCCAGCAGCTTAGTGGCAGGGGGCTACACCTTC
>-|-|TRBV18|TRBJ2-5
CASSPGQRETQYF
TGTGCCAGCTCACCTGGACAGAGAGAGACCCAGTACTTC
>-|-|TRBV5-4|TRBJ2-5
CASSYGSQETQYF
TGTGCCAGCAGCTACGGGTCACAAGAGACCCAGTACTTC
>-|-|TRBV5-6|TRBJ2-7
CASSNPMTASYEQYF
TGTGCCAGCAGTAACCCAATGACAGCCTCCTACGAGCAGTACTTC
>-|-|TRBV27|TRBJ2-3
CASSIETGLGTQYF
TGTGCCAGCAGTATCGAAACAGGGCTGGGGACGCAGTATTTT
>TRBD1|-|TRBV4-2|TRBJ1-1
CASSPDRVNTEAFF
TGTGCCAGCAGCCCCGACAGGGTAAACACTGAAGCTTTCTTT
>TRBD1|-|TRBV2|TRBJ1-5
CASSEQGGNQPQHF
TGTGCCAGCAGTGAGCAGGGGGGCAATCAGCCCCAGCATTTT
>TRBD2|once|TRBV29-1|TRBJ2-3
CSVALAETTDTQYF
TGCAGCGTTGCCCTAGCGGAGACCACAGATACGCAGTATTTT
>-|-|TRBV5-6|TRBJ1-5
CASSLLLDQPQHF
TGTGCCAGCAGCTTACTACTCGATCAGCCCCAGCATTTT
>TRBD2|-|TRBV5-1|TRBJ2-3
CASSSLAGGLTDTQYF
TGCGCCAGCAGCTCCCTAGCGGGAGGACTCACAGATACGCAGTATTTT
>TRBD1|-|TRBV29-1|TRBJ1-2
CSATKDRDYGYTF
TGCAGCGCAACCAAAGACAGGGACTATGGCTACACCTTC
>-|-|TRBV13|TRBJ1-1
CASSVTTVNTEAFF
TGTGCCAGCAGCGTAACGACTGTGAACACTGAAGCTTTCTTT
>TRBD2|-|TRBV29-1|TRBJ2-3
CSVRLAGVTDTQYF
TGCAGCGTTCGACTAGCGGGAGTCACAGATACGCAGTATTTT
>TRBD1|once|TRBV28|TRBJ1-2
CASSSPGTGVNYGYTF
TGTGCCAGCAGTTCGCCCGGGACAGGGGTTAACTATGGCTACACCTTC
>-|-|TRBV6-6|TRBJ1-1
CASTWSQEAEAFF
TGTGCCAGCACCTGGTCCCAGGAGGCTGAAGCTTTCTTT
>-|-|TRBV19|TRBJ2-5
CASSTSTSKETQYF
TGTGCCAGTAGTACGTCAACTAGCAAAGAGACCCAGTACTTC
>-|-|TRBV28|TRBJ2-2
CASSLEGSGKTGELFF
TGTGCCAGCAGTTTAGAGGGCTCCGGTAAAACCGGGGAGCTGTTTTTT
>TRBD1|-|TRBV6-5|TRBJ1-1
CASSYYRGRGTEAFF
TGTGCCAGCAGTTACTACAGGGGGCGAGGGACTGAAGCTTTCTTT
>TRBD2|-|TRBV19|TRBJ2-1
CASSVLAGAHNEQFF
TGTGCCAGTAGTGTTCTAGCGGGGGCTCACAATGAGCAGTTCTTC
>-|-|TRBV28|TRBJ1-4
CASTLETNEKLFF
TGTGCCAGCACGTTGGAGACTAATGAAAAACTGTTTTTT
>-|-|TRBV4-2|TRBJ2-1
CASSPVEGHNEQFF
TGTGCCAGCAGCCCAGTTGAGGGTCACAATGAGCAGTTCTTC
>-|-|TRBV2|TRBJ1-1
CASRRGMGSTNTEAFF
TGTGCCAGCAGAAGGGGCATGGGTAGTACGAACACTGAAGCTTTCTTT
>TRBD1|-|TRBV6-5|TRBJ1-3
CASTRTGGTGNTIYF
TGTGCCAGCACCCGGACAGGGGGTACTGGAAACACCATATATTTT